This T cell receptor (beta chain) was obtained from a study of T-cell reconstitution after alpha-beta-depleted transplantation in children. A few counts support this clonotype. Germline V gene sequence: CDR1 MGHRA, CDR2 YSYEKL. Trimming stripped 3 bases from V and 2 bases from J, with 11 bases between. CDR3 length: 14 amino acids. The library targeted TCRbeta and was prepared with unique molecular identifiers. From the PCR reads, TCRdb called clonotypes with MiXCR, one entry per CDR3 protein. Altogether some 400,000 distinct CDR3 sequences are present, about 20% being singletons, with the ten largest covering 3% to 4%.

This TCR was sampled from a human donor who donated a stem cell graft to a child with acute myeloid leukemia. This chain links TRBV4-1 with TRBJ2-7; D is possibly TRBD1 or TRBD2 (5 bases each). The material sequenced was PBMCs from the stem cell graft donor, taken from the stem cell graft. In DNA form, the CDR3 reads TGCGCCAGCAGCCACGGGACCAATACCTACGAGCAGTACTTC. This gives the protein CASSHGTNTYEQYF.